This T cell receptor (beta chain) was found in a study of early T cells in non-severe SARS-CoV-2 infection (dated by TCRdb to the early 2020s). In terms of the full investigation: Because TCR sequencing was done on bulk RNA from unsorted whole blood, the alpha and beta chains could not be paired.

The study was a case-control design nested within a healthcare worker cohort in London, UK, with weekly nasopharyngeal swab PCR tests and blood sampling. Between 23 and 31 March 2020, the week of the UK lockdown, healthcare workers were enrolled and then followed up weekly for as long as 16 weeks. CDR1 and CDR2 were assigned from the germline V gene (reference sequence) as GTSNPN and SVGIG. Trimming costs V 0 bases and J 11 bases, and their ends lie 15 bases apart. From the cysteine through the phenylalanine, the CDR3 covers 13 amino acids. CDR3 DNA is the only sequence kept; it has 39 bases, read in frame from the first base. What the authors observed across the whole study: Matching against VDJdb was skewed toward anti-spike CD8 responses, likely underestimated virus-specific expansions, and missed private and CD4 specificities.

The library relied on 5' RACE. Sequenced on a NextSeq 500. Unique molecular identifiers were attached to individual cDNA molecules in the TCR library protocol so that sequencing error and PCR bias could be corrected. Both TCR alpha and beta chains were sequenced, and tight co-correlation was observed between alpha and beta sequence abundances in each sample. As for how the authors treated the data: V gene, J gene and CDR3 annotation of TCR sequences was performed with Decombinator V4. TCRs were defined as expanded if a significant change between any two time points was detected under a Poisson model with p below 0.0001. TCR abundances were normalised to the total number of TCRs sequenced per sample and expressed as counts per million. MAIT TCRs were defined by TRAV1-2 paired with TRAJ12, TRAJ20 or TRAJ33, and iNKT TCRs by TRAV10 paired with TRAJ18. A search of VDJdb, accessed on 1 November 2021, was run for TCRs annotated to CMV, EBV and SARS-CoV-2, with TCRs annotated for multiple antigens excluded. TCRdb applied fastp at Q25 and MiXCR to the public reads, then kept only in-frame beta chains. Every entry covers one CDR3 protein and lists the most common genes and DNA from its rows. The V and J calls were determined by TCRdb, not by the authors. The sample has roughly 62,000 distinct CDR3 sequences on record, 7% to 8% of them singletons. In total, the top ten clones hold about 3.2% of the sample.

This clonotype appeared many times. Its antigen is still unknown. No quality values exist for individual bases; no much larger clone is one base distant. The V gene is TRBV30 and the J gene is TRBJ2-3; 6 matching bases give a weak D call of TRBD2. The receptor was derived from an adult who was a healthcare worker with PCR-confirmed SARS-CoV-2 infection or an uninfected control (not recorded which). The sample consisted of whole blood. The CDR3 corresponds to CAWSVDVGRRQYF. The bases are TGTGCCTGGAGTGTGGACGTGGGGAGGAGGCAGTATTTT.